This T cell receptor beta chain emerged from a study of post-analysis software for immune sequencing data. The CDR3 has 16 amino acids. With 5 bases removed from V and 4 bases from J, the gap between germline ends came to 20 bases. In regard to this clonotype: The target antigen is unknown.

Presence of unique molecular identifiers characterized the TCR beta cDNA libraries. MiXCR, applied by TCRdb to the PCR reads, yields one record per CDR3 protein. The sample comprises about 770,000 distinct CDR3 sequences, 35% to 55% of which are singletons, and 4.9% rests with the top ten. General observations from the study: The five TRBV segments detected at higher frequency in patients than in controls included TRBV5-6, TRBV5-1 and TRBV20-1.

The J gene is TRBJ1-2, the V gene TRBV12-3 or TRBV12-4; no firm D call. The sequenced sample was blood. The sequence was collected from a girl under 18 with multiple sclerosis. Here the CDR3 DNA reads TGTGCCAGCAGTGAATCCGGGGTTGTCGGTCCCTATGGCTACACCTTC. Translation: CASSESGVVGPYGYTF.